This T cell receptor (beta chain) was captured by sequencing in a study of T cell repertoires in cytomegalovirus infection. Study in general: Public TCR beta signatures provided an indication of both CMV infection and a matching HLA type.

Each CDR3 protein is one row after TCRdb ran MiXCR on the reads. This table holds approximately 630,000 distinct CDR3 sequences, around 24% found once. Overall study results and limits: HLA-C-restricted TCR beta clonotypes specific for CMV led the ex vivo response.

There are 15 residues in the CDR3. Germline V gene lookup returns CDR1 SGHVS and CDR2 FNYEAQ. The trim removed 3 bases at V and 4 bases at J, leaving 6 bases unmatched. This clonotype has at least ten counts. Its target is unknown. The V gene is TRBV7-6, the J gene TRBJ1-1; 9 bases are a match to TRBD1. Sequenced: CD8+ T cells from PBMCs. The receptor was isolated from a human donor in good health (CMV status not recorded). Some clones in this sample may be carry-over from other donors' samples. The CDR3 sequence is CASSLDGTGPTEAFF. The CDR3 DNA follows: TGTGCCAGCAGCTTGGATGGGACAGGGCCCACTGAAGCTTTCTTT.